This T cell receptor beta chain was captured by sequencing in a study of T cells in Graves' hyperthyroidism and ophthalmopathy. Amplified TCR beta CDR3 regions derived from RNA transcripts. Initially, a first-round RT-PCR of the TCR CDR3 employed the HTBI primer set. TCRdb reprocessed the multiplex PCR reads with MiXCR, giving one entry per CDR3 protein. The profile covers around 450,000 distinct CDR3 sequences, with approximately 15% appearing a single time and roughly 7.4% taken by the ten largest. There are a few counts of this clonotype. What it recognizes is unknown. Study observations and caveats: The authors' 13 V-J model separated ophthalmopathy from stable hyperthyroidism.

Across 18 months, stable Graves' hyperthyroidism was marked by no progression to ophthalmopathy. The V and J ends lost 4 bases and 0 bases, in that order; junction bases with no gene match: 3. Germline-derived CDR1 and CDR2 are LGHDT and YNNKEL (reference sequence). The CDR3 has 16 residues. The sequence came from a woman under 30 with Graves' hyperthyroidism. The chain joins TRBV3-1 to TRBJ2-2; 9 nucleotides align to TRBD2. The source material was blood. The CDR3 DNA is TGTGCCAGCAGCCTCAGACTAGCGGCGAACACCGGGGAGCTGTTTTTT. As protein: CASSLRLAANTGELFF. Based on the CDR3 plus reference TRBV3-1 and TRBJ2-2, the full variable domain is DTAVSQTPKYLVTQMGNDKSIKCEQNLGHDTMYWYKQDSKKFLKIMFSYNNKELIINETVPNRFSPKSPDKAHLNLHINSLELGDSAVYFCASSLRLAANTGELFFGEGSRLTVL.